This entry concerns a single TCR beta chain. With random hexamers, reverse transcription was performed on roughly 0.5 to 1 ug of RNA. TCRdb fed the immunoSEQ multiplex PCR reads into MiXCR, producing one record per CDR3 protein. In the table there are under 150,000 distinct CDR3 sequences, around 94% of which are singletons. Healthy donors formed controls matched for age and sex. The CDR3 totals 12 residues. The germline V gene encodes CDR1 MDHEN and CDR2 SYDVKM. V lost 6 bases, J lost 0 bases, and 6 bases lay in between. The source of the sample is a study of CD8 T cells in Susac syndrome. The J gene is TRBJ2-7, the V gene TRBV28; no definite D call. The sample taken for sequencing was CD8+ T cells from PBMCs. This TCR was recovered from a human donor in good health. The CDR3 nucleotides read TGTGCCAGCAGGGAGTTCTCCTACGAGCAGTACTTC. Encoded protein: CASREFSYEQYF.